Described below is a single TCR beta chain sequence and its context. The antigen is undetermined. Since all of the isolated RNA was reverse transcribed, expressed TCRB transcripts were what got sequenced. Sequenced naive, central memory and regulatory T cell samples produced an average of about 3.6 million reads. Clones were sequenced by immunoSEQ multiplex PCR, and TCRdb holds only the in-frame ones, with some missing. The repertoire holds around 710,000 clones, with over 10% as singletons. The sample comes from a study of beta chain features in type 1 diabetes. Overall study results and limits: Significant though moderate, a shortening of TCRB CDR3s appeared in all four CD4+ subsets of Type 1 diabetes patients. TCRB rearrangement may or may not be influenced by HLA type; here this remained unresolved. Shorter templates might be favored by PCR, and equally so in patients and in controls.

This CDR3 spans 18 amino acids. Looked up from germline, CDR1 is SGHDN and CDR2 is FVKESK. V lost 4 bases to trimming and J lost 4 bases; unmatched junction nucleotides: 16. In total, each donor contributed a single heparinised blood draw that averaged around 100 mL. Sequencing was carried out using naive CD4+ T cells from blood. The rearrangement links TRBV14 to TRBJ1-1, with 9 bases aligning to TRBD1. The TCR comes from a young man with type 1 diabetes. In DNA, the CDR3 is TGTGCCAGCAGCCTCCTCAGGGGCCGACAGGGGGGAGGCACTGAAGCTTTCTTT. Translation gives CASSLLRGRQGGGTEAFF. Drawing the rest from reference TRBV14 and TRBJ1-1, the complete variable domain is EAGVTQFPSHSVIEKGQTVTLRCDPISGHDNLYWYRRVMGKEIKFLLHFVKESKQDESGMPNNRFLAERTGGTYSTLKVQPAELEDSGVYFCASSLLRGRQGGGTEAFFGQGTRLTVV.